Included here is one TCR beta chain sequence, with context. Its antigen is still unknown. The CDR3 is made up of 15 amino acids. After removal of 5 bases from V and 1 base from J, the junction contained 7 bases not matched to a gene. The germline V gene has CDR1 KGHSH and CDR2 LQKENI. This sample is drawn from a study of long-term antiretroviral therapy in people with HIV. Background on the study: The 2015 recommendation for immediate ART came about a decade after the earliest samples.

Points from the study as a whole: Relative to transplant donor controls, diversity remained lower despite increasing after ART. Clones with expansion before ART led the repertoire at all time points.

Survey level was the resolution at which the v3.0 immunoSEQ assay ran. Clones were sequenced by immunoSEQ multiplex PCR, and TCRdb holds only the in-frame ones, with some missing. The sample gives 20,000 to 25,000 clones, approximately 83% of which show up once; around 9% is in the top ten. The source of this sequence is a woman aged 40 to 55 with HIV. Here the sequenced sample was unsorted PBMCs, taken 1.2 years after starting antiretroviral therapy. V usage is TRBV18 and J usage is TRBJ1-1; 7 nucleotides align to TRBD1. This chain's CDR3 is CASSSRQGGNTEAFF. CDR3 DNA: TGTGCCAGCTCATCCCGACAGGGCGGGAACACTGAAGCTTTCTTT.